The 25 T cell receptor beta chains given below trace back to one sample, sequenced in a study of PD-L1 blockade in urothelial cancer. The table came from immunoSEQ multiplex PCR; TCRdb's copy has only in-frame clones and leaves some out. In the table there are about 32,000 clones, approximately 80% of which are singletons. Sequenced here: PBMCs, sampled around atezolizumab (anti-PD-L1) treatment. These receptors were collected from a man aged 60 to 69 with urothelial cancer.

The chain has TRBV9 and TRBJ2-1; D is undetermined. Looked up from germline, CDR1 is SGDLS and CDR2 is YYNGEE. The V end was cut by 0 bases, the J end by 7 bases, with 8 bases between. The CDR3 runs to 13 residues. CDR3 amino acids: CASSVGPQNEQFF. DNA for the CDR3: TGTGCCAGCAGCGTAGGGCCTCAAAATGAGCAGTTCTTC.

This chain links TRBV4-1 with TRBJ1-2, with D hard to call. Germline V gene data show CDR1 as MGHRA and CDR2 as YSYEKL. The CDR3 runs to 14 residues. V was clipped by 1 base and J by 3 bases, with 9 bases between them. CDR3 sequence: CASSQAQQDYGYTF. The CDR3, as DNA: TGCGCCAGCAGCCAAGCACAGCAGGACTATGGCTACACCTTC.

V and J are TRBV5-1 and TRBJ1-4; 8 bases agree with TRBD1. With 4 bases clipped from V and 3 bases from J, the junction kept 5 bases outside the gene matches. The CDR3 is made up of 15 amino acids. Germline lookup yields CDR1 SGHRS and CDR2 YFSETQ. The CDR3 here is CASSVSTGANEKLFF. Here the CDR3 DNA reads TGCGCCAGCAGCGTATCGACAGGGGCTAATGAAAAACTGTTTTTT.

About this clone: An end of the junction does not agree with germline; a read error may underlie this. The sample has other DNA sequences that encode this CDR3 too. The genes are TRBV7-2 and TRBJ2-7; 12 bases map to TRBD2. The length of the CDR3 is 15 residues. The germline gives CDR1 SGHTA, CDR2 FQGNSA. The CDR3 DNA reads TGTGCCAGCAGCCTAGCGGGAGGGAGCTCCTACGAGCAGTACTTC. Protein: CASSLAGGSSYEQYF.

The genes are TRBV20-1 and TRBJ2-7; D possibly corresponds to TRBD1 (5 bases). V was clipped by 6 bases and J by 4 bases, with 10 bases between them. Germline assignment: CDR1 DFQATT and CDR2 SNEGSKA (reference sequence). This CDR3 comprises 11 residues. The DNA of the CDR3 is TGCAGTGCAAGCCAGGGATACGAGCAGTACTTC. Translation gives CSASQGYEQYF.

This rearrangement joins TRBV10-3 to TRBJ2-5; D gene ambiguous. The germline V gene has CDR1 ENHRY and CDR2 SYGVKD. With 5 bases removed from V and 0 bases from J, the gap between germline ends came to 22 bases. This CDR3 region has 18 residues. The CDR3 reads CAISNPNPVTWYQETQYF. CDR3 in DNA: TGTGCCATCAGTAACCCTAATCCCGTGACATGGTACCAAGAGACCCAGTACTTC.

This chain uses TRBV7-2 with TRBJ1-2, with D possibly TRBD1 on 5 matching bases. Trimming removed 2 bases from V and 4 bases from J, with 14 bases in between. Germline CDR1 SGHTA, CDR2 FQGNSA. CDR3 length: 15 residues. As DNA, the CDR3 is TGTGCCAGCAGCTTATACCCAGGGCCGGGCTATGGCTACACCTTC. It is translated as CASSLYPGPGYGYTF.

This sequence joins TRBV30 and TRBJ2-7, with 7 nucleotides matching TRBD1. V was clipped by 8 bases and J by 2 bases; unmatched bases: 12. The CDR3 length is 14 residues. The germline V gene encodes CDR1 GTSNPN and CDR2 SVGIG (reference sequence). In DNA form, the CDR3 reads TGTGCCCGGCCCACGGGACAGAGACCCTACGAGCAGTACTTC. The encoded protein is CARPTGQRPYEQYF.

The rearrangement uses TRBV30 and TRBJ1-2; D is possibly TRBD1 (6 bases). V dropped 3 bases and J dropped 7 bases, with 12 bases sitting between them. CDR3 length equals 12 residues. Germline loops: CDR1 GTSNPN, CDR2 SVGIG (reference sequence). The CDR3 sequence is CAWSPGDGGYTF. CDR3 in DNA: TGTGCCTGGAGCCCAGGGGACGGTGGCTACACCTTC.

The J gene is TRBJ1-4, the V gene TRBV5-1; 9 nucleotides match TRBD1. The CDR3 length is 15 residues. In germline, CDR1 is SGHRS, CDR2 YFSETQ. With 4 bases clipped from V and 4 bases from J, the junction kept 5 bases outside the gene matches. CDR3 in amino acids: CASSPTGGGNEKLFF. DNA of the CDR3: TGCGCCAGCAGCCCTACAGGGGGCGGTAATGAAAAACTGTTTTTT. The full variable domain, completed using reference TRBV5-1 and TRBJ1-4, is KAGVTQTPRYLIKTRGQQVTLSCSPISGHRSVSWYQQTPGQGLQFLFEYFSETQRNKGNFPGRFSGRQFSNSRSEMNVSTLELGDSALYLCASSPTGGGNEKLFFGSGTQLSVL.

In the case of this clone: This specimen includes other DNA sequences encoding the same CDR3. J is TRBJ1-4 and V is TRBV4-1; D is ambiguous. Deletions cut 5 bases from V and 4 bases from J, with 8 bases between. Germline CDR1 MGHRA, CDR2 YSYEKL. The CDR3 runs 13 residues. In nucleotides, the CDR3 is TGCGCCAGCAGCAGCCGGGTTAATGAAAAACTGTTTTTT. Translating gives CASSSRVNEKLFF.

The chain is built from TRBV5-1 and TRBJ2-1, with 9 positions matching TRBD1. CDR1 is SGHRS and CDR2 is YFSETQ in the germline V gene. This CDR3 spans 15 amino acids. V was clipped by 3 bases and J by 8 bases; unmatched bases: 9. The chain's CDR3 is CASSSGTGLRHEQFF. The CDR3 region has the DNA TGCGCCAGCAGCTCCGGGACAGGGCTTAGGCATGAGCAGTTCTTC.

There are a few counts of this clone. The rearrangement links TRBV27 to TRBJ1-5; D possibly corresponds to TRBD1 (6 bases). In germline, CDR1 is MNHEY, CDR2 SMNVEV (reference sequence). CDR3 length: 13 amino acids. V was trimmed by 8 bases and J by 7 bases, leaving 15 bases between them. The CDR3 sequence is CASGPGERQPQHF. In DNA form, the CDR3 reads TGTGCCAGCGGGCCAGGGGAGAGGCAGCCCCAGCATTTT.

The chain uses TRBV11-2 and TRBJ1-3, with D perhaps matching TRBD1 (6 bases). This CDR3 is built from 15 residues. CDR1 is SGHAT, CDR2 FQNNGV, per germline. Trimming left V 1 base short and J 4 bases short, with 11 bases between. The CDR3 is CASSLGRGGGNTIYF. DNA of the CDR3: TGTGCCAGCAGCTTAGGCCGGGGGGGCGGAAACACCATATATTTT.

The gene calls are TRBV5-5 and TRBJ1-4; 7 bases agree with TRBD1. The CDR3 consists of 12 residues. Germline V gene sequence: CDR1 SGHKS, CDR2 YYEKEE (reference sequence). The V gene end was trimmed by 10 bases and the J gene end by 6 bases; junction bases not matched to a gene: 6. As DNA, the CDR3 is TGTGCCTCAGTCGGGACAGATGAAAAACTGTTTTTT. Translating it yields CASVGTDEKLFF.

The chain uses TRBV27 and TRBJ2-2; possibly TRBD1 for D (7 bases). There are 14 residues in the CDR3. Deletions cut 6 bases from V and 4 bases from J, with 12 bases between. Per the germline V gene, CDR1 is MNHEY and CDR2 is SMNVEV (reference sequence). The CDR3 DNA reads as TGTGCCAGCAGGCAGGGGGGCGGCACCGGGGAGCTGTTTTTT. Encoded protein: CASRQGGGTGELFF.

This clone has a single count. The chain employs TRBV6-5 and TRBJ2-7; D perhaps matches TRBD2 (5 bases). This CDR3 has 13 residues. Trimming left V 4 bases short and J 6 bases short, with 13 bases between. The germline gives CDR1 MNHEY, CDR2 SVGAGI. The CDR3 region has the DNA TGTGCCAGCAGTTTGCTTAGCGAGGCCGAGCAGTACTTC. Its protein product is CASSLLSEAEQYF.

This clone appeared a single time. The gene calls are TRBV5-1 and TRBJ1-6; D perhaps matches TRBD1 (5 bases). V was pared by 1 base and J by 7 bases, with 12 bases between. The CDR3 runs 15 residues. CDR1 and CDR2 (germline): SGHRS, YFSETQ. CDR3 residues: CASSLTGGPNSPLHF. CDR3 nucleotide sequence: TGCGCCAGCAGCTTGACAGGCGGTCCAAATTCACCCCTCCACTTT.

CDR3 loop: CASSLSGGGGRQETQYF. In DNA, the CDR3 is TGTGCCAGCAGCTTATCCGGGGGCGGGGGCCGGCAAGAGACCCAGTACTTC. The chain links TRBV7-9 to TRBJ2-5; D may be TRBD2 (7 bases). This CDR3 comprises 17 residues. V was cut by 2 bases and J by 2 bases, with 18 bases left in between. Germline V lookup: CDR1 SEHNR, CDR2 FQNEAQ (reference sequence).

The chain joins TRBV27 to TRBJ2-7, with 13 bases lining up with TRBD2. V lost 5 bases to trimming and J lost 2 bases; unmatched junction nucleotides: 3. The CDR3 is 15 residues long. Germline V CDR1 and CDR2: MNHEY, SMNVEV (reference sequence). The CDR3 DNA is TGTGCCAGCAGTATGGGGACTAGCGGGGCCTACGAGCAGTACTTC. Encoded protein: CASSMGTSGAYEQYF.

V and J are TRBV18 and TRBJ2-2; 7 nucleotides match TRBD1. The CDR3 runs to 17 residues. J lost 3 bases, V lost 3 bases, and 10 bases had no gene match. The germline gives CDR1 KGHSH, CDR2 LQKENI. The DNA of the CDR3 is TGTGCCAGCTCACCCTTGTTTCTCCAGGGGGACACCGGGGAGCTGTTTTTT. Its translation is CASSPLFLQGDTGELFF. Full variable domain (missing parts from reference TRBV18 and TRBJ2-2): NAGVMQNPRHLVRRRGQEARLRCSPMKGHSHVYWYRQLPEEGLKFMVYLQKENIIDESGMPKERFSAEFPKEGPSILRIQQVVRGDSAAYFCASSPLFLQGDTGELFFGEGSRLTVL.

This clone is a singleton in its sample. Germline is not matched at one junction end, which may reflect a read error. The J gene is TRBJ2-2, the V gene TRBV7-7, with 8 positions matching TRBD2. CDR3 length equals 14 residues. Germline lookup yields CDR1 SSHAT and CDR2 FNYEAQ (reference sequence). Here the CDR3 reads CASSSGRGTGELFF. CDR3 bases: TGTGCTAGCAGCTCCGGGAGGGGCACCGGGGAGCTGTTTTTT.

The rearrangement uses TRBV7-9 and TRBJ1-1, with D possibly matching TRBD1 (6 bases). CDR1 is SEHNR, CDR2 FQNEAQ, per germline (reference sequence). The length of the CDR3 is 14 residues. V shed 2 bases and J shed 3 bases, with 10 bases lying between them. CDR3 residues: CASSLKGVDTEAFF. In DNA form, the CDR3 reads TGTGCCAGCAGCTTAAAGGGGGTCGACACTGAAGCTTTCTTT.

This clone was picked up a small number of times. V and J are TRBV10-1 and TRBJ2-5, with 7 bases fitting TRBD2. Germline V CDR1 and CDR2: WNHNN, SYGVQD (reference sequence). This CDR3 spans 15 amino acids. V trimming: 3 bases; J trimming: 4 bases; junction bases outside the gene matches: 8. CDR3 nucleotides: TGCGCCAGCAGTGAATCCGGGAGGACTCCAGAGACCCAGTACTTC. Amino acids: CASSESGRTPETQYF.

V is TRBV6-5 and J is TRBJ1-1; D is possibly TRBD1 (6 bases). V dropped 7 bases and J dropped 5 bases, with 20 bases sitting between them. CDR3 length: 15 amino acids. Per germline, CDR1 MNHEY and CDR2 SVGAGI. CDR3 bases: TGTGCCAGCACCCCTCAGGGGCTCGCTGGGACTGAAGCTTTCTTT. Its translation is CASTPQGLAGTEAFF.